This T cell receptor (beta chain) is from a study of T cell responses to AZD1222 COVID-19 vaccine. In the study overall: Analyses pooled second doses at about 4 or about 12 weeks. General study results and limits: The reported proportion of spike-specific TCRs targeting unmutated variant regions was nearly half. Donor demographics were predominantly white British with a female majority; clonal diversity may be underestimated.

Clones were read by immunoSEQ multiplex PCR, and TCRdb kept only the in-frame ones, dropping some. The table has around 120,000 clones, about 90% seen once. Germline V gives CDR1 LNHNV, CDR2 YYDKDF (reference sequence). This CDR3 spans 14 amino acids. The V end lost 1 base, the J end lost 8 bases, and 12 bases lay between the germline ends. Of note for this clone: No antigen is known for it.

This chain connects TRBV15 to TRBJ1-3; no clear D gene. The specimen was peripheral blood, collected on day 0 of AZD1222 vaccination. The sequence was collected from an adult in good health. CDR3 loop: CATSRGGFGDTIYF. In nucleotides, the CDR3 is TGTGCCACCAGCAGAGGAGGGTTCGGGGACACCATATATTTT.